Sequencing of this TCR beta chain was carried out in a study of metastatic and nonmetastatic thyroid tumors. In the study overall: Comparison of repertoires was carried out across blood and tumor or nodule tissue from malignant and benign thyroid patients.

V lost 1 base to trimming and J lost 3 bases; unmatched junction nucleotides: 11. In germline, CDR1 is SGHRS, CDR2 YFSETQ. The CDR3 consists of 18 residues. Patients underwent thyroid surgery, and none had received any treatment before it. The study's findings and limits: Reportedly, malignant thyroid tumors had significantly higher TCR beta diversity than benign nodules, in blood and tumor.

This clone occurred many times. Its antigen is undetermined. In the authors' workflow: Between-group CDR3 differences, defined by clinicopathological status, yielded a distant-metastasis classifier for papillary thyroid cancer. From the PCR reads, TCRdb re-called clones with MiXCR. None of the V and J calls come from the authors' own analysis; TCRdb made them. This table holds under 95,000 clones, 9.5% to 15% found once. This sequence joins TRBV5-1 and TRBJ2-1, with 9 bases that match TRBD1. The sequenced sample was blood. The sequence was collected from a female donor with papillary thyroid cancer or a benign thyroid nodule (not recorded which). Some clones in this sample may be carry-over from other donors' samples. CDR3 coding DNA: TGCGCCAGCAGCTTGCTCCCCGGGACAGGGAATTACTACAATGAGCAGTTCTTC. Amino acids: CASSLLPGTGNYYNEQFF.